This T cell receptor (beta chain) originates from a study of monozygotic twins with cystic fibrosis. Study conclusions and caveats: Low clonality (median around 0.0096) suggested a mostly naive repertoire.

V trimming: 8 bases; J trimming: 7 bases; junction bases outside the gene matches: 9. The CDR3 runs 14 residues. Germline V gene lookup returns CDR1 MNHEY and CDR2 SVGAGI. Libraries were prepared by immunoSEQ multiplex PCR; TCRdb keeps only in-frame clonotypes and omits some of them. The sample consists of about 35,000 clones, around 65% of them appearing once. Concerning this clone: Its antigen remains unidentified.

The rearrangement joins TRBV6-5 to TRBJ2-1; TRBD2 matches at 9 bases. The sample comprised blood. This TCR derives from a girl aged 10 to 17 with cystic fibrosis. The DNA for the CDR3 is TGTGCCAGCCGAGAGCTAGCGGGATTAAATGAGCAGTTCTTC. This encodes CASRELAGLNEQFF.